This is a list of T cell receptor beta chains from one sample in a study of T cell changes during pregnancy in multiple sclerosis. Sequencing was performed with immunoSEQ multiplex PCR; in TCRdb, only in-frame clones are kept and a portion is missing. The repertoire holds 49,000 or so clones, around 94% seen once, with 5.5% in the top ten. Material: CD8+ T cells from peripheral blood mononuclear cells, obtained before pregnancy. These receptors originate from a female donor with multiple sclerosis, enrolled in a pregnancy study. CDR3s include the opening cysteine and the closing phenylalanine or tryptophan. D genes are given only for firm matches. Clone size appears in some rows only: once, few, many, or a class for an expanded clone.

.	once	TRBV11-2	TRBJ2-7	TGTGCCAGCAGGCTCCGGGTCCCCTACGAGCAGTACTTC	CASRLRVPYEQYF
TRBD2	.	TRBV5-5	TRBJ2-5	TGTGCCAGCAGTCATAAAGGGACTAGCGGGAGTGGGGAGACCCAGTACTTC	CASSHKGTSGSGETQYF
TRBD1	once	TRBV5-1	TRBJ2-7	TGCGCCAGCAGCCCGGGACAGGGGAGTCACGAGCAGTACTTC	CASSPGQGSHEQYF
.	.	TRBV5-1	TRBJ1-4	TGCGCCAGCAGCTTGTCATCAGGCCAGGTTAATGAAAAACTGTTTTTT	CASSLSSGQVNEKLFF
.	.	TRBV2	TRBJ1-2	TGTGCCAGCATGGAGGGCTATGGCTACACCTTC	CASMEGYGYTF
.	.	TRBV4-1	TRBJ1-2	TGCGCCAGCAGCCAAGATGGCATCAGGGGCTACACCTTC	CASSQDGIRGYTF
.	few	TRBV4-1	TRBJ2-7	TGCGCCAGCAGCTTGGGAAGGAGGAACGAGCAGTACTTC	CASSLGRRNEQYF
TRBD1	once	TRBV6-5	TRBJ2-3	TGTGCCAGCAGTTTCCGGGACAGGAGCACAGATACGCAGTATTTT	CASSFRDRSTDTQYF
.	.	TRBV19	TRBJ2-1	TGTGCCAGTAGTTTACCGACTAACACTTGGCAGTTCTTC	CASSLPTNTWQFF
TRBD2	.	TRBV14	TRBJ2-5	TGTGCCAGCAGCCCCCGAGTAGCGGGAGGAGGGGAGACCCAGTACTTC	CASSPRVAGGGETQYF
.	.	TRBV13	TRBJ1-2	TGTGCCAGCAGCTCTAAAGGGGGGGCCAACTATGGCTACACCTTC	CASSSKGGANYGYTF
TRBD1	.	TRBV9	TRBJ1-2	TGTGCCAGCAGCGGGACAGGGAGCCTTAACTATGGCTACACCTTC	CASSGTGSLNYGYTF
TRBD2	.	TRBV9	TRBJ2-1	TGTGCCAGCAGCGTAGTGGGAGTGGGAGGGCACAATGAGCAGTTCTTC	CASSVVGVGGHNEQFF
.	.	TRBV6-1	TRBJ1-4	TGTGCCAGCAGTGAACGCCAGGGCGGAAATGAAAAACTGTTTTTT	CASSERQGGNEKLFF
.	.	TRBV2	TRBJ2-3	TGTGCCAGCAGTGAATTTTCCGGGGGCACAGATACGCAGTATTTT	CASSEFSGGTDTQYF
TRBD1	.	TRBV15	TRBJ2-7	TGTGCCACCAGCAAATCCGGGACAGGGGACTACGAGCAGTACTTC	CATSKSGTGDYEQYF
.	.	TRBV6-1	TRBJ2-7	TGTGCCAGCAGTGCGTCCAGGGGAACATCCTACGAGCAGTACTTC	CASSASRGTSYEQYF
TRBD2	.	TRBV15	TRBJ2-1	TGTGCCACCAGCGGCACAACGACTAGCGGAAGCTCCTACAATGAGCAGTTCTTC	CATSGTTTSGSSYNEQFF
TRBD2	.	TRBV5-1	TRBJ2-1	TGCGCCAGCAGCTTGCCAGCGGGAGGGCCCCATGAGCAGTTCTTC	CASSLPAGGPHEQFF
.	once	TRBV29-1	TRBJ2-1	TGCAGCGTAGCCGGGTCCTACCCTGGTAATGAGCAGTTCTTC	CSVAGSYPGNEQFF
TRBD1	once	TRBV30	TRBJ1-1	TGTGCCGGCAGACAGGGGGTATATGAAGCTTTCTTT	CAGRQGVYEAFF
.	.	TRBV6-1	TRBJ2-7	TGTGCCAGCAGCCCCGCCTACGAGCAGTACTTC	CASSPAYEQYF
TRBD2	.	TRBV6-5	TRBJ2-1	TGTGCCAGCAGTTACTTCGGGACTAGCCGAGACAATGAGCAGTTCTTC	CASSYFGTSRDNEQFF
.	.	TRBV27	TRBJ2-7	TGTGCCAGCAGTTTAATAGGCGGACACCCCTCCGAGCAGTACTTC	CASSLIGGHPSEQYF
TRBD1	.	TRBV10-3	TRBJ1-5	TGTGCCATCAGCGTTACAGGGGTGGATCAGCCCCAGCATTTT	CAISVTGVDQPQHF
TRBD1	.	TRBV9	TRBJ1-1	TGTGCCAGCAGCGAAAACAGGGGGTGGGGGAGAGCTTTCTTT	CASSENRGWGRAFF
.	.	TRBV4-3	TRBJ2-7	TGCGCCAGCAGCCAAGATAGGGGTAGCGGCTCCTACGAGCAGTACTTC	CASSQDRGSGSYEQYF
TRBD1	once	TRBV27	TRBJ1-1	TGTGCTACGTCTCAACAGGGGGTGACTGAAGCTTTCTTT	CATSQQGVTEAFF
TRBD1	.	TRBV27	TRBJ2-7	TGTGCCAGCGCCTTGATCGACAGGGTCCCAGGCTACGAGCAGTACTTC	CASALIDRVPGYEQYF
TRBD2	.	TRBV7-3	TRBJ2-7	TGTGCCAGCAGCTTAGGGCTAGCGGGTGGCCACGAGCAGTACTTC	CASSLGLAGGHEQYF
TRBD1	.	TRBV4-1	TRBJ2-7	TGCGCCAGCAGCCAAGATGGGCGACAGGGGTCCTACGAGCAGTACTTC	CASSQDGRQGSYEQYF
.	.	TRBV2	TRBJ2-5	TGTGCCGGAGTTGGACATAAGCTCCAAGAGACCCAGTACTTC	CAGVGHKLQETQYF
.	.	TRBV5-4	TRBJ2-1	TGTGCCAGCAGCTATGGGACTGCCCTTGGTGAGCAGTTCTTC	CASSYGTALGEQFF
TRBD1	.	TRBV7-9	TRBJ1-1	TGTGCCAGCAGCGCTCTTACAGGGGGCATCACTGAAGCTTTCTTT	CASSALTGGITEAFF
.	.	TRBV6-1	TRBJ2-7	TGTGCCAGCAGTGAAGAGGGGACAACAGTCTACGAGCAGTACTTC	CASSEEGTTVYEQYF
.	.	TRBV6-5	TRBJ2-1	TGTGCCACCGGCTCAGGGTCCTACAATGAGCAGTTCTTC	CATGSGSYNEQFF
TRBD2	.	TRBV27	TRBJ2-3	TGTGCCAGCAGTTCGACTAGCGGTACGCAGTATTTT	CASSSTSGTQYF
TRBD1	.	TRBV19	TRBJ1-1	TGTGCCAGTAGACAGGGGACCGCTATGAACACTGAAGCTTTCTTT	CASRQGTAMNTEAFF
.	.	TRBV27	TRBJ2-7	TGTGCCAGCAGTTTCACGGTAACCTACGAGCAGTACTTC	CASSFTVTYEQYF
TRBD1	.	TRBV7-9	TRBJ2-7	TGTGCCAGCAGCCCCAGGGGGCTAAAGGCCGAGCAGTACTTC	CASSPRGLKAEQYF
TRBD1	.	TRBV11-2	TRBJ2-2	TGTGCCAGCAGCTTAGCTAGACAGGGAGAGCTGTTTTTT	CASSLARQGELFF
.	.	TRBV27	TRBJ2-2	TGTGCCAGCAGTTTACTTTACGGTGGGGAGCTGTTTTTT	CASSLLYGGELFF
TRBD2	.	TRBV9	TRBJ2-7	TGTGCCAGCAGCCCCCGGGAGGGACTAGCGGGAGTAAACGAGCAGTACTTC	CASSPREGLAGVNEQYF
.	.	TRBV27	TRBJ2-7	TGTGCCAGCAGTTCCAGGACAAACTCGGCCTACGAGCAGTACTTC	CASSSRTNSAYEQYF
.	.	TRBV28	TRBJ1-1	TGTGCCAGCAGTCCCCCGGCAGGGCCGAACACTGAAGCTTTCTTT	CASSPPAGPNTEAFF
TRBD1	.	TRBV29-1	TRBJ1-1	TGCAGCGTTTGGACAGGGGATAACACTGAAGCTTTCTTT	CSVWTGDNTEAFF
.	.	TRBV15	TRBJ2-3	TGTGCCACCAGCAGAGTTAGCGGCGGACCAGATACGCAGTATTTT	CATSRVSGGPDTQYF
TRBD2	.	TRBV19	TRBJ2-7	TGTGCCAGTAGTATAATGGCGGGAGCCGTCTACGAGCAGTACTTC	CASSIMAGAVYEQYF
.	.	TRBV6-5	TRBJ1-5	TGTGCCAGCAGTTACTCGATACGGCAGCCCCAGCATTTT	CASSYSIRQPQHF
TRBD2	.	TRBV7-9	TRBJ2-7	TGTGCCAGCAGCAGAGGACTAGCGGGCTCCTACGAGCAGTACTTC	CASSRGLAGSYEQYF
.	.	TRBV19	TRBJ2-1	TGTGCCAGTAGTATTGGCGGGCCCGGCCCCGTCAATGAGCAGTTCTTC	CASSIGGPGPVNEQFF
.	.	TRBV4-1	TRBJ2-7	TGCGCCAGCAGCCAAGCCCTCCCCGCTGGCCACGAGCAGTACTTC	CASSQALPAGHEQYF
TRBD2	once	TRBV7-3	TRBJ2-3	TGTGCCAGCAGCTTCATGGGGCGGGAGATGAGCACAGATACGCAGTATTTT	CASSFMGREMSTDTQYF
.	.	TRBV7-9	TRBJ2-1	TGTGCCAGCAGCCTATTGTACAATGAGCAGTTCTTC	CASSLLYNEQFF
.	.	TRBV5-1	TRBJ2-3	TGTCGAGGTTTGCCAGATACGCAGTATTTT	CRGLPDTQYF
TRBD1	.	TRBV6-9	TRBJ2-5	TGTGCCAGCAGAGGGGACAGGGGGCGGGAAGAGACCCAGTACTTC	CASRGDRGREETQYF
.	.	TRBV30	TRBJ2-5	TGTGCCTGGAGTCCCGGGGCGGGGCAAGAGACCCAGTACTTC	CAWSPGAGQETQYF